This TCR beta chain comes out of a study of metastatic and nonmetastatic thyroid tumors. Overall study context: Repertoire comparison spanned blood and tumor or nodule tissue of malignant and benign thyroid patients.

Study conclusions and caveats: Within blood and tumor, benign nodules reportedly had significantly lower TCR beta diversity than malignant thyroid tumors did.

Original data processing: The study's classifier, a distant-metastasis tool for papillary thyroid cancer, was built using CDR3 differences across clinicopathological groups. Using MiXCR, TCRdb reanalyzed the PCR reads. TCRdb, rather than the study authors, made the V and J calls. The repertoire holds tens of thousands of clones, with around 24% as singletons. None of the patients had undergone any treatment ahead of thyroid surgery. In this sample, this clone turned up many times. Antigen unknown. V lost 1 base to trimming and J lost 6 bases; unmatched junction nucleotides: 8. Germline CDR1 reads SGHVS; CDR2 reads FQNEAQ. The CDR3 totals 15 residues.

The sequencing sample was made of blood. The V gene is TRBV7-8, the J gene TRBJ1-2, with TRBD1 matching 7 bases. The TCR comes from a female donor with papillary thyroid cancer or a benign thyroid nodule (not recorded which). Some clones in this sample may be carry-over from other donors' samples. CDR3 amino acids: CASSLESGGSHGYTF. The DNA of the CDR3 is TGTGCCAGCAGCTTAGAATCAGGGGGAAGCCATGGCTACACCTTC. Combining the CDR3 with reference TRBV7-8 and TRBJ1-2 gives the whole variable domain GAGVSQSPRYKVAKRGQDVALRCDPISGHVSLFWYQQALGQGPEFLTYFQNEAQLDKSGLPSDRFFAERPEGSVSTLKIQRTQQEDSAVYLCASSLESGGSHGYTFGSGTRLTVV.